Included here is one T cell receptor (beta chain) sequence, with context. These data originate in a study of blood T cells in healthy people across ages. A second about 7 to 11 cycle PCR used barcoded and J-beta primers. MiXCR, applied by TCRdb to the 5' RACE reads, yields one record per CDR3 protein. Of 790,000 or so distinct CDR3 sequences in the sample, 45% to 70% were seen once. V lost 11 bases, J lost 3 bases, and 13 bases lay in between. This CDR3 comprises 12 residues. Germline V gene sequence: CDR1 MNHEY, CDR2 SVGAGI. V is TRBV6-5 and J is TRBJ2-5, with D perhaps matching TRBD2 (5 bases). Sample: blood. The clonotype originates from a man in his forties in good health. CDR3 region: CALGSGKETQYF. The CDR3 nucleotides read TGTGCCTTGGGAAGCGGAAAAGAGACCCAGTACTTC.